Listed here are 4 T cell receptor beta chains from one sample, sequenced in a study of cytotoxic CD8 clonotypes in ibrutinib-treated CLL. The protocol was immunoSEQ multiplex PCR, while the TCRdb copy is restricted to in-frame clones and leaves out a portion. Of just over 65,000 clones listed, approximately 70% are singletons. The sequenced sample was PBMCs, obtained after 12 months of ibrutinib treatment. These receptors were taken from a human donor with chronic lymphocytic leukemia.

The chain joins TRBV5-4 to TRBJ1-1; tentative D call: TRBD1 (6 bases). The CDR3 is 14 residues long. Germline CDR1 and CDR2: SGHNT and YYREEE (reference sequence). V lost 2 bases, J lost 1 base, and 9 bases lay in between. CDR3 in DNA: TGTGCCAGCAGCTTCGGACAGAAGAACACTGAAGCTTTCTTT. Encoded protein: CASSFGQKNTEAFF.

The chain employs TRBV29-1 and TRBJ2-3; D is unresolved. In germline, CDR1 is SQVTM, CDR2 ANQGSEA. The V end lost 6 bases, the J end lost 2 bases, and 6 bases lay between the germline ends. The CDR3 extends over 11 amino acids. CDR3: CSVPYTDTQYF. The CDR3 DNA reads as TGCAGCGTACCGTACACAGATACGCAGTATTTT.

This clone showed up just a few times. This rearrangement joins TRBV6-1 to TRBJ2-7; 9 nucleotides line up with TRBD1. Trimming removed 4 bases from V and 6 bases from J; junction bases left unmatched: 7. Per germline, CDR1 MNHNS and CDR2 SASEGT. The CDR3 consists of 14 residues. CDR3 residues: CASSGTGVGLEQYF. The CDR3 bases are TGTGCCAGCAGTGGGACAGGGGTTGGGCTCGAGCAGTACTTC.

This clone was recorded once. The gene calls are TRBV6-1 and TRBJ1-5, with a possible D match to TRBD1 (6 bases). The CDR3 totals 14 residues. The V end lost 5 bases, the J end lost 3 bases, and 11 bases lay between the germline ends. Germline lookup yields CDR1 MNHNS and CDR2 SASEGT. CDR3 loop: CASSSQGPNQPQHF. In nucleotides, the CDR3 is TGTGCCAGCAGTTCTCAGGGGCCCAATCAGCCCCAGCATTTT.